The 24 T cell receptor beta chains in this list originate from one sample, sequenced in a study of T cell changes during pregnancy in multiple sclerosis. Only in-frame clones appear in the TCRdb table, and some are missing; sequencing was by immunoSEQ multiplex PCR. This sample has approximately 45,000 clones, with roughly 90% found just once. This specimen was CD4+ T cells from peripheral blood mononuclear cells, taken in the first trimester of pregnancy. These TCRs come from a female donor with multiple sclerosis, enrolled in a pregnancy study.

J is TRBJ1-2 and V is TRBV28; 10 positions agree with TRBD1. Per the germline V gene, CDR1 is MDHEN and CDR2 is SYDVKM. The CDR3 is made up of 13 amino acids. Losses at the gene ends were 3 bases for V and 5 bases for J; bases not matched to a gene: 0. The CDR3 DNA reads TGTGCCAGCAGTTTGGACAGGGGGTATGGCTACACCTTC. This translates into CASSLDRGYGYTF.

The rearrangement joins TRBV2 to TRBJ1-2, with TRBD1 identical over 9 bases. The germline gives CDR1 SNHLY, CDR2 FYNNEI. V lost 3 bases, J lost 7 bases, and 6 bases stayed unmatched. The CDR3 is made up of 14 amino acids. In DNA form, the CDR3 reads TGTGCCAGCAGTGAGGAGACAGGGGGTAGTGGCTACACCTTC. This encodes CASSEETGGSGYTF.

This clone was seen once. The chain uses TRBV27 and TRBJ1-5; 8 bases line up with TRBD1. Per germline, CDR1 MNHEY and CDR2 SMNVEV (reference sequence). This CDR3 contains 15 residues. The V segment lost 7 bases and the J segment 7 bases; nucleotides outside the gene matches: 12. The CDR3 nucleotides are TGTGCCAGCACCCCAGGAGGGACAGGATTACAGCCCCAGCATTTT. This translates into CASTPGGTGLQPQHF.

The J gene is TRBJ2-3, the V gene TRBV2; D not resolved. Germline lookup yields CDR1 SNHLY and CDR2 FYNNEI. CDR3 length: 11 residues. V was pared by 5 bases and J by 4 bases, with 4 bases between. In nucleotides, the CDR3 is TGTGCCAGCAGTCTAGCAGATACGCAGTATTTT. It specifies CASSLADTQYF.

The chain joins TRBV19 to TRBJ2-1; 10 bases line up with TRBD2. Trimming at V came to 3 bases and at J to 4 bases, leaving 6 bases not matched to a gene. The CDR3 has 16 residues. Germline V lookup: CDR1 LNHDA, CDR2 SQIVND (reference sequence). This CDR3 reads CASSMRASGRYNEQFF. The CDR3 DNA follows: TGTGCCAGTAGTATGCGGGCTAGCGGGAGATACAATGAGCAGTTCTTC.

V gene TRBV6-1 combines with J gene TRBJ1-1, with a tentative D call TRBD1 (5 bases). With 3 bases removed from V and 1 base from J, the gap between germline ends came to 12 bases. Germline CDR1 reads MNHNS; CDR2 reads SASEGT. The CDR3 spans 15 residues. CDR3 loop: CASSDRGGTNTEAFF. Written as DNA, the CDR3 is TGTGCCAGCAGTGATCGGGGCGGGACGAACACTGAAGCTTTCTTT.

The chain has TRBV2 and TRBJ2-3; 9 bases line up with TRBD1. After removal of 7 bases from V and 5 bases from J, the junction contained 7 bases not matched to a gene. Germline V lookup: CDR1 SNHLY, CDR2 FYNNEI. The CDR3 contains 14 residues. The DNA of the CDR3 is TGTGCCAGCAAGGACAGGGGTGGTAGAGATACGCAGTATTTT. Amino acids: CASKDRGGRDTQYF.

CDR3 in DNA: TGTGCCAGCAGTTTGGGACAGGCAGCGGGCTACACCTTC. Translation gives CASSLGQAAGYTF. The chain uses TRBV28 and TRBJ1-2, with 8 bases that match TRBD1. After removal of 3 bases from V and 8 bases from J, the junction contained 5 bases not matched to a gene. The CDR3 extends over 13 amino acids. Germline lookup yields CDR1 MDHEN and CDR2 SYDVKM.

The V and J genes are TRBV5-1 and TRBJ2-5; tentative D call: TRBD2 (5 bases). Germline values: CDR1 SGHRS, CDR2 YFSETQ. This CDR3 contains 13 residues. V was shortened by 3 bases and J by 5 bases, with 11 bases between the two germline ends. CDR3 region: CASSSRGWETQYF. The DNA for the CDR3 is TGCGCCAGCAGCTCAAGAGGGTGGGAGACCCAGTACTTC.

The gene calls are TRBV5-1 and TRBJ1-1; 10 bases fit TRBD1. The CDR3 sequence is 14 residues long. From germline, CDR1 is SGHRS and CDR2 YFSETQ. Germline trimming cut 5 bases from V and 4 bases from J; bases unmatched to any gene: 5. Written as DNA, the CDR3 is TGCGCCAGCAGTTCCCGGGACAGGGGCACTGAAGCTTTCTTT. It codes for CASSSRDRGTEAFF.

The CDR3 loop is CASTAVTGLNTGELFF. The CDR3 DNA is TGTGCCAGCACCGCCGTTACAGGTCTGAACACCGGGGAGCTGTTTTTT. This chain uses TRBV28 with TRBJ2-2; the D gene is possibly TRBD1 (5 bases). Trimming took 7 bases from V and 1 from J, leaving 16 bases between them. The CDR3 has 16 residues. Germline V gene lookup returns CDR1 MDHEN and CDR2 SYDVKM.

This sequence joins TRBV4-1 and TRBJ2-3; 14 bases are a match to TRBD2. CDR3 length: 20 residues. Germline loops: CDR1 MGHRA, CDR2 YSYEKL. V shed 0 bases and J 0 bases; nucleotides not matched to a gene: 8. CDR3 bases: TGCGCCAGCAGCCAAGATCCGGGACTAGCGGGAGCAAGTAGCACAGATACGCAGTATTTT. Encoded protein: CASSQDPGLAGASSTDTQYF.

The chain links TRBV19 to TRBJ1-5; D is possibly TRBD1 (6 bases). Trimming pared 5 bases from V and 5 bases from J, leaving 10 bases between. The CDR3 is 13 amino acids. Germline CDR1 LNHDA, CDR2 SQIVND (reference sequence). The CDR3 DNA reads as TGTGCCAGTAGTGGGGACATAGATCAGCCCCAGCATTTT. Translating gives CASSGDIDQPQHF. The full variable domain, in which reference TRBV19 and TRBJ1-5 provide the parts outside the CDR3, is DGGITQSPKYLFRKEGQNVTLSCEQNLNHDAMYWYRQDPGQGLRLIYYSQIVNDFQKGDIAEGYSVSREKKESFPLTVTSAQKNPTAFYLCASSGDIDQPQHFGDGTRLSIL.

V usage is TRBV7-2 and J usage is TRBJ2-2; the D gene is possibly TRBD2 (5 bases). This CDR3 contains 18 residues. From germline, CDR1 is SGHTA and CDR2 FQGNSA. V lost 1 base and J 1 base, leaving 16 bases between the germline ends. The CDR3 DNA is TGTGCCAGCAGCTTAGGTGGGGTGCGTAGCGTGAACACCGGGGAGCTGTTTTTT. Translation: CASSLGGVRSVNTGELFF.

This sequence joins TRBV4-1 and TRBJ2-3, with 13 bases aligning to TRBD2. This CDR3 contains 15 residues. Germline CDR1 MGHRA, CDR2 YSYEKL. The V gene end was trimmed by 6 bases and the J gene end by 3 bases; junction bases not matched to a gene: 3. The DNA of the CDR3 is TGCGCCAGCAGTTCGACTAGCGGGAGGACAGATACGCAGTATTTT. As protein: CASSSTSGRTDTQYF.

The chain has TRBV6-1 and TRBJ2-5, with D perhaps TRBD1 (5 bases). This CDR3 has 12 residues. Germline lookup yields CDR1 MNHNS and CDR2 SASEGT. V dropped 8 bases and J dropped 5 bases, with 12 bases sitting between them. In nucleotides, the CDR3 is TGTGCCAGCCAGATCAGGGTTGAGACCCAGTACTTC. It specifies CASQIRVETQYF.

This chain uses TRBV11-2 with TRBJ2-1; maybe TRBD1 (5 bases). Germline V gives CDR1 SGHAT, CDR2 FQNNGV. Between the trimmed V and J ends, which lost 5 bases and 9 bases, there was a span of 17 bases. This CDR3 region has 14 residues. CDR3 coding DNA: TGTGCCAGCAGCCCAGAACAGGTCACCAGTGAGCAGTTCTTC. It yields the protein CASSPEQVTSEQFF.

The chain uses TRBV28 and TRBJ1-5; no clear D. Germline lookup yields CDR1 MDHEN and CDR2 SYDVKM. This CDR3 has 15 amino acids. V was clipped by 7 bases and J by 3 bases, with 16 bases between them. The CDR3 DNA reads TGTGCCAGCACCCAGTCCCTCGGAGCCAATCAGCCCCAGCATTTT. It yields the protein CASTQSLGANQPQHF.

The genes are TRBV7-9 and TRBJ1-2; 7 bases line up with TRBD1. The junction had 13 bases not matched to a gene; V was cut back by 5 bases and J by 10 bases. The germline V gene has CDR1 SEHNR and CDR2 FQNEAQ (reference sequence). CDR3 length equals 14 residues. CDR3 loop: CASSPTDRVDVYTF. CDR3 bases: TGTGCCAGCAGCCCTACTGACAGGGTGGATGTCTACACCTTC.

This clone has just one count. CDR3 amino acids: CASSEVPVAGEQFF. CDR3 in DNA: TGCGCCAGCAGTGAGGTCCCGGTAGCGGGTGAGCAGTTCTTC. V and J are TRBV10-2 and TRBJ2-1, with TRBD2 matching 7 bases. The CDR3 contains 14 residues. The trim removed 2 bases at V and 9 bases at J, leaving 7 bases unmatched. Per the germline V gene, CDR1 is WSHSY and CDR2 is SAAADI.

CDR3 DNA sequence: TGTGCCAGCAGTTTAGTACAGGGGGCCTCCTACGAGCAGTACTTC. Its translation is CASSLVQGASYEQYF. V usage is TRBV27 and J usage is TRBJ2-7; 9 bases fit TRBD1. V shed 2 bases, J shed 0 bases, and the junction held 2 bases outside the gene matches. The CDR3 spans 15 residues. In germline, CDR1 is MNHEY, CDR2 SMNVEV (reference sequence).

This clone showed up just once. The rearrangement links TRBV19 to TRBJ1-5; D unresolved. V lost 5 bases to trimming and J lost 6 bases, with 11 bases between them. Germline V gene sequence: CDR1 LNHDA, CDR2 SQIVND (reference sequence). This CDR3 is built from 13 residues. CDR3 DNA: TGTGCCAGTAGTCCTAGAGTCGGTCAGCCCCAGCATTTT. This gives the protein CASSPRVGQPQHF.

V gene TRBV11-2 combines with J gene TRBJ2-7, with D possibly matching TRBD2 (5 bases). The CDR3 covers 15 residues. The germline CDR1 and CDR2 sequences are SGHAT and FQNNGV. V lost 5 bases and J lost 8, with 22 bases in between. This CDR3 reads CASSPPGSLLKKQYF. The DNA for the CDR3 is TGTGCCAGCAGCCCCCCGGGGAGTCTCCTGAAGAAGCAGTACTTC.

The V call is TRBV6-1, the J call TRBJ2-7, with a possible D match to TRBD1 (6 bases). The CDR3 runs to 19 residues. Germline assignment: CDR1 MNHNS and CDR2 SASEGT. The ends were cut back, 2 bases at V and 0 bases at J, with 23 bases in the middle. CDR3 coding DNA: TGTGCCAGCAGTGAATCGACCGGGTTTTGGGCAGGGGTCTCCTACGAGCAGTACTTC. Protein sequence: CASSESTGFWAGVSYEQYF.